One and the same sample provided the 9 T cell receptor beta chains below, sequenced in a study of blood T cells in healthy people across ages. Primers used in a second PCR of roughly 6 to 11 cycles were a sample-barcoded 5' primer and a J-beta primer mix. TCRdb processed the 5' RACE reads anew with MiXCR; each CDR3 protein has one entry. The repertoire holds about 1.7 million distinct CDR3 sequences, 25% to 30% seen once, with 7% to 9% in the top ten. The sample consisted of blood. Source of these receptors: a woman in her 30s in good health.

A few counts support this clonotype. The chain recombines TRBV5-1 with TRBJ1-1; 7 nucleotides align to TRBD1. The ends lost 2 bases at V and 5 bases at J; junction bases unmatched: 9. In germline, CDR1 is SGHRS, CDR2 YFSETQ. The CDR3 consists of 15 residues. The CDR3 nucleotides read TGCGCCAGCAGCTTCCAGGGGGACGGGAAAACTGAAGCTTTCTTT. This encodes CASSFQGDGKTEAFF.

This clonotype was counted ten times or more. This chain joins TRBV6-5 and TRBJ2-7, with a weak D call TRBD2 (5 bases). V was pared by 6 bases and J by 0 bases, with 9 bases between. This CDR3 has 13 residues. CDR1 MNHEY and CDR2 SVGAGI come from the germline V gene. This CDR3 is CASRLGLSYEQYF. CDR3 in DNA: TGTGCCAGCAGACTCGGACTCTCCTACGAGCAGTACTTC.

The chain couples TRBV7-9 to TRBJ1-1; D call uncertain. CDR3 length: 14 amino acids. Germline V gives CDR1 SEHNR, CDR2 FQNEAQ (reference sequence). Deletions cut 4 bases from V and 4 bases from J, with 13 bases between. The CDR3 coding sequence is TGTGCCAGCAGCTCCCCAGCTCGGGGCACTGAAGCTTTCTTT. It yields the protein CASSSPARGTEAFF.

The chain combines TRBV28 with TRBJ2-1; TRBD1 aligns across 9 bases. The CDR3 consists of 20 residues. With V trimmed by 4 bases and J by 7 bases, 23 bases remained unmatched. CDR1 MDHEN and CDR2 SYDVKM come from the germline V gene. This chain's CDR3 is CASSSPGPGQGMPGRNEQFF. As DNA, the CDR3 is TGTGCCAGCAGTTCCCCTGGACCGGGACAGGGTATGCCAGGTCGGAATGAGCAGTTCTTC.

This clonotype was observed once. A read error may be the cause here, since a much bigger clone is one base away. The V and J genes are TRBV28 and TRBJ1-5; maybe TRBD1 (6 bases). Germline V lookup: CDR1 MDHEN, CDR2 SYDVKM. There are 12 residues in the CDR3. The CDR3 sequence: CVSSLTGPPQHF. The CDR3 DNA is TGTGTCAGCAGTCTTACAGGGCCGCCCCAGCATTTT.

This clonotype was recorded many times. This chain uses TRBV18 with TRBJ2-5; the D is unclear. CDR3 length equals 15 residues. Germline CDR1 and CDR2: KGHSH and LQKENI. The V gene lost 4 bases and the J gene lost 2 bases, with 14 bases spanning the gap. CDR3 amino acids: CASSLNEGGQETQYF. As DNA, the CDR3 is TGTGCCAGCTCACTAAACGAAGGTGGGCAAGAGACCCAGTACTTC.

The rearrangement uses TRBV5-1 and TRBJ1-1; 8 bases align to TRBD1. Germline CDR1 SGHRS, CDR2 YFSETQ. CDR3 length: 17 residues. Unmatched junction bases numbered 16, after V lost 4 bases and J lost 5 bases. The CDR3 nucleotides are TGCGCCAGCAGCCGAGGGACAGGTTCTTCTTCGTGGACTGAAGCTTTCTTT. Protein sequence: CASSRGTGSSSWTEAFF.

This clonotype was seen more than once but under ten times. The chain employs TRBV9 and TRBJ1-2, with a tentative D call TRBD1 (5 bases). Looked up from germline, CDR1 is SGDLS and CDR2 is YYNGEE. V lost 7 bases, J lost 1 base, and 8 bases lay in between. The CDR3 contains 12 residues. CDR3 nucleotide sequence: TGTGCCAGCGGACACAATAACTATGGCTACACCTTC. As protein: CASGHNNYGYTF.

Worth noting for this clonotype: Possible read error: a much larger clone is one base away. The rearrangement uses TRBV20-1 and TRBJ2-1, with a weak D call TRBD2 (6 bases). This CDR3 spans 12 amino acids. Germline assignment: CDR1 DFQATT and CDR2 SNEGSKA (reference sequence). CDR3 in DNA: TGCAGTGCTAGCGGGGGTTCGAATGAGCAGTCCTTC. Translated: CSASGGSNEQSF.